This T cell receptor beta chain was recovered during a study of shared clonotypes between healthy human individuals. Study-wide context: The donor pool was made up of two women and three men aged 18 to 49. General study points: In the sorted subsets, rarefaction showed sequencing was incomplete despite large depth.

Naive CD8 populations comprised CD45RO-negative cells positively selected for CCR7, excluding terminally differentiated effector memory CD45RA+ cells. For this clone: What it recognizes is unknown.

Here immunoSEQ multiplex PCR was the method, and the copy in TCRdb shows in-frame clones only, minus some. The data show 1.5 million to 2.5 million clones, with approximately 94% seen just once and approximately 1% held by the top ten. The CDR3 consists of 13 residues. The J segment lost 1 base and the V segment lost 11 bases, leaving 3 bases of the junction unmatched. Per germline, CDR1 LNHNV and CDR2 YYDKDF (reference sequence). Sequenced material: naive CD8+ T cells sorted from blood. The sequence derives from a man younger than 30 in good health. The rearrangement uses TRBV15 and TRBJ2-1; 9 bases are shared with TRBD1. CDR3 residues: CASQGASYNEQFF. Written as DNA, the CDR3 is TGTGCCTCACAGGGGGCTTCCTACAATGAGCAGTTCTTC.